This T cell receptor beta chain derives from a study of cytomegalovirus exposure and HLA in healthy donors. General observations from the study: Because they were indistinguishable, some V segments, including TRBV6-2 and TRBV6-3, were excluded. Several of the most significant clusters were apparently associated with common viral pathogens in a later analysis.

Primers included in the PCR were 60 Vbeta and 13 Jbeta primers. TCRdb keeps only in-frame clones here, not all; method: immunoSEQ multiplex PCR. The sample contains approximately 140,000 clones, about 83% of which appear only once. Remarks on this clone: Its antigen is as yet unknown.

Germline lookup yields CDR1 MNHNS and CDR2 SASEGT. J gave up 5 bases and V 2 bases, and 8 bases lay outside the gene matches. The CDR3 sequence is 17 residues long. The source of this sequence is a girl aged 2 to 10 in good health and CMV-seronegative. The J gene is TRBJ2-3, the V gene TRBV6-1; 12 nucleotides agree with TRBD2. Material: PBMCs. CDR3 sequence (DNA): TGTGCCAGCAGTGAAATCGCTAGCGGGGGGGCTAGAGATACGCAGTATTTT. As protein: CASSEIASGGARDTQYF.